Presented here are 28 T cell receptor beta chains from one specimen sequenced in a study of cytomegalovirus exposure and HLA in healthy donors. The PCR was carried out with 60 Vbeta primers and 13 Jbeta primers. Sequenced by immunoSEQ multiplex PCR; TCRdb stores in-frame clones only, minus some. This table holds roughly 150,000 clones, 80% to 90% found once. The sample was PBMCs. These receptors all stem from a woman younger than 30 in good health and CMV-seronegative.

The chain uses TRBV7-9 and TRBJ2-7; 8 nucleotides match TRBD1. V shed 5 bases and J 2 bases; nucleotides not matched to a gene: 5. Germline lookup yields CDR1 SEHNR and CDR2 FQNEAQ (reference sequence). The CDR3 runs 14 residues. In DNA, the CDR3 is TGTGCCAGCAGCCCCGGACAGGGCCCCTACGAGCAGTACTTC. Residues: CASSPGQGPYEQYF. Full variable domain (outside the CDR3, taken from reference TRBV7-9 and TRBJ2-7): DTGVSQNPRHKITKRGQNVTFRCDPISEHNRLYWYRQTLGQGPEFLTYFQNEAQLEKSRLLSDRFSAERPKGSFSTLEIQRTEQGDSAMYLCASSPGQGPYEQYFGPGTRLTVT.

The rearrangement links TRBV4-1 to TRBJ2-1; TRBD2 might be the D (6 bases). Trimming stripped 8 bases from V and 3 bases from J, with 14 bases between. From germline, CDR1 is MGHRA and CDR2 YSYEKL. The CDR3 sequence is 14 residues long. The CDR3 sequence: CASRSSDLYNEQFF. CDR3 bases: TGCGCCAGCCGGTCTAGCGATCTCTACAATGAGCAGTTCTTC.

This clone was found a few times. This chain uses TRBV11-2 with TRBJ1-2, with TRBD1 as a possible D gene (6 bases). Trimming took off 0 bases at V and 9 bases at J, with 11 bases between the two ends. Germline loops: CDR1 SGHAT, CDR2 FQNNGV. The CDR3 length is 13 residues. The CDR3 bases are TGTGCCAGCAGCTTAGAATGGCAGGGGAGCTACACCTTC. It yields the protein CASSLEWQGSYTF. The complete variable domain, with remaining parts taken from reference TRBV11-2 and TRBJ1-2, reads EAGVAQSPRYKIIEKRQSVAFWCNPISGHATLYWYQQILGQGPKLLIQFQNNGVVDDSQLPKDRFSAERLKGVDSTLKIQPAKLEDSAVYLCASSLEWQGSYTFGSGTRLTVV.

The chain is built from TRBV28 and TRBJ1-5; TRBD1 agrees at 11 bases. There are 17 residues in the CDR3. Germline loops: CDR1 MDHEN, CDR2 SYDVKM. V lost 2 bases and J lost 2; bases outside the gene matches: 5. The CDR3 region is CASSLKGTGGRNQPQHF. The CDR3 region has the DNA TGTGCCAGCAGTTTAAAGGGGACAGGGGGACGCAATCAGCCCCAGCATTTT.

V is TRBV10-3 and J is TRBJ1-2, with a weak D call TRBD1 (6 bases). V was clipped by 5 bases and J by 5 bases, with 27 bases between them. The CDR3 is 18 amino acids. Germline CDR1 reads ENHRY; CDR2 reads SYGVKD. The CDR3 bases are TGTGCCATCAGTCTTACGGCGTTGGTGGGCAGGGGAAAGTATGGCTACACCTTC. Residues: CAISLTALVGRGKYGYTF.

This chain connects TRBV5-8 to TRBJ2-7, with TRBD1 matching over 7 bases. The germline gives CDR1 SGHTS, CDR2 YDEGEE. The V and J ends lost 3 bases and 3 bases, in that order; junction bases with no gene match: 9. The CDR3 is 15 amino acids. CDR3 protein: CASSSYRTGLYEQYF. In DNA, the CDR3 is TGTGCCAGCAGCTCGTATCGGACAGGCCTCTACGAGCAGTACTTC.

The sample holds a few counts of this clone. The chain is built from TRBV25-1 and TRBJ1-2; 8 positions match TRBD1. Germline V CDR1 and CDR2: MGHDK, SYGVNS. The CDR3 totals 14 residues. V trimming: 6 bases; J trimming: 5 bases; junction bases outside the gene matches: 8. The DNA for the CDR3 is TGTGCCAGCAGCCCCAGGGACAGGACTTATGGCTACACCTTC. Translating gives CASSPRDRTYGYTF.

This clone is medium-sized by share. This chain connects TRBV6-5 to TRBJ1-2, with a possible D match to TRBD1 (5 bases). The V and J ends lost 6 bases and 7 bases respectively, with 21 bases between them. Germline V CDR1 and CDR2: MNHEY, SVGAGI. The CDR3 loop spans 15 amino acids. CDR3 residues: CASSPGVGLIGGYTF. The CDR3 bases are TGTGCCAGCAGCCCGGGAGTGGGGCTCATTGGTGGCTACACCTTC.

This clone has just a few counts. This chain links TRBV5-4 with TRBJ2-5, with a possible D match to TRBD1 (5 bases). Germline assignment: CDR1 SGHNT and CDR2 YYREEE (reference sequence). The CDR3 has 13 amino acids. V lost 3 bases, J lost 5 bases, and 11 bases lay in between. The chain's CDR3 is CASSSTARETQYF. In nucleotides, the CDR3 is TGTGCCAGCAGCTCGACAGCCAGGGAGACCCAGTACTTC. Based on the CDR3 plus reference TRBV5-4 and TRBJ2-5, the full variable domain is ETGVTQSPTHLIKTRGQQVTLRCSSQSGHNTVSWYQQALGQGPQFIFQYYREEENGRGNFPPRFSGLQFPNYSSELNVNALELDDSALYLCASSSTARETQYFGPGTRLLVL.

The CDR3 nucleotides read TGTGCCAGCAGCTTAGATGAGGGGAGGGTTTCAGATTATGGCTACACCTTC. It is translated as CASSLDEGRVSDYGYTF. V usage is TRBV5-4 and J usage is TRBJ1-2, with D perhaps TRBD1 (5 bases). V shed 2 bases and J shed 5 bases, with 22 bases lying between them. The CDR3 sequence is 17 residues long. CDR1 and CDR2 from the germline V gene are SGHNT and YYREEE (reference sequence). The whole variable domain, remainder taken from reference TRBV5-4 and TRBJ1-2, is ETGVTQSPTHLIKTRGQQVTLRCSSQSGHNTVSWYQQALGQGPQFIFQYYREEENGRGNFPPRFSGLQFPNYSSELNVNALELDDSALYLCASSLDEGRVSDYGYTFGSGTRLTVV.

Notes on this clone: The same CDR3 also results from other DNA sequences found in this sample. V and J are TRBV6-1 and TRBJ2-7; 8 bases map to TRBD1. This CDR3 contains 17 residues. Per germline, CDR1 MNHNS and CDR2 SASEGT. V lost 0 bases, J lost 4 bases, and 11 bases stayed unmatched. CDR3 bases: TGTGCCAGCAGTGAAGCAGTAAAGGGACAGGCGGCATACGAGCAGTACTTC. Protein: CASSEAVKGQAAYEQYF.

The J gene is TRBJ1-3, the V gene TRBV10-3, with D tentatively TRBD1 (6 bases). The CDR3 is 14 residues long. Germline values: CDR1 ENHRY, CDR2 SYGVKD. The V end lost 6 bases, the J end lost 3 bases, and 12 bases lay between the germline ends. The CDR3 bases are TGTGCCATCAGACGACAGGAAAGTGGAAACACCATATATTTT. It encodes CAIRRQESGNTIYF.

This chain links TRBV19 with TRBJ1-2, with a tentative D call TRBD1 (5 bases). The V and J ends lost 0 bases and 2 bases respectively, with 13 bases between them. Germline V gives CDR1 LNHDA, CDR2 SQIVND (reference sequence). The CDR3 has 16 amino acids. The CDR3 is CASSIESSRANYGYTF. For the CDR3, the DNA is TGTGCCAGTAGTATAGAATCTTCCAGGGCAAACTATGGCTACACCTTC. Full variable domain (rest looked up from reference TRBV19 and TRBJ1-2): DGGITQSPKYLFRKEGQNVTLSCEQNLNHDAMYWYRQDPGQGLRLIYYSQIVNDFQKGDIAEGYSVSREKKESFPLTVTSAQKNPTAFYLCASSIESSRANYGYTFGSGTRLTVV.

The chain links TRBV4-2 to TRBJ2-7; 7 bases match TRBD2. With 1 base clipped from V and 5 bases from J, the junction kept 11 bases outside the gene matches. Germline-derived CDR1 and CDR2 are LGHNA and YNFKEQ. The CDR3 loop spans 16 amino acids. Written as DNA, the CDR3 is TGTGCCAGCAGCCAAGTATCGTCGGGACTAATCCACGAGCAGTACTTC. Its protein is CASSQVSSGLIHEQYF.

The rearrangement links TRBV5-5 to TRBJ1-1; 8 bases line up with TRBD1. Germline loops: CDR1 SGHKS, CDR2 YYEKEE (reference sequence). V was pared by 0 bases and J by 4 bases, with 8 bases of the junction left unmatched. The CDR3 loop spans 16 amino acids. This chain's CDR3 is CASSLAYTGGITEAFF. CDR3 bases: TGTGCCAGCAGCTTGGCCTATACAGGGGGAATCACTGAAGCTTTCTTT.

The J gene is TRBJ1-1, the V gene TRBV12-5; D not certain. The V and J ends lost 5 bases and 1 base respectively, with 8 bases between them. The CDR3 spans 13 residues. Germline V gives CDR1 LGHNT, CDR2 FRNRAP. CDR3 amino acids: CASGPGGNTEAFF. The DNA of the CDR3 is TGTGCTAGTGGTCCCGGTGGGAACACTGAAGCTTTCTTT.

This rearrangement joins TRBV7-9 to TRBJ2-7, with D perhaps matching TRBD1 (6 bases). The CDR3 extends over 13 amino acids. Per the germline V gene, CDR1 is SEHNR and CDR2 is FQNEAQ (reference sequence). V was shortened by 5 bases and J by 7 bases, with 15 bases between the two germline ends. The CDR3 sequence: CASSLGAGDEQYF. DNA for the CDR3: TGTGCCAGCAGCCTAGGGGCAGGGGATGAGCAGTACTTC.

The chain has TRBV20-1 and TRBJ2-1; D uncertain. The germline V gene encodes CDR1 DFQATT and CDR2 SNEGSKA (reference sequence). Trimming left V 3 bases short and J 12 bases short, with 3 bases between. The length of the CDR3 is 8 residues. The CDR3 DNA is TGCAGTGCTAGCTGGCAGTTCTTC. The encoded protein is CSASWQFF.

This clone was seen a single time. The chain joins TRBV2 to TRBJ2-6; 9 bases are shared with TRBD1. Trimming took 5 bases from V and 0 from J; bases not matched to a gene: 8. The germline gives CDR1 SNHLY, CDR2 FYNNEI. The CDR3 contains 18 residues. Here the CDR3 DNA reads TGTGCCAGCAGTCGACGCCGGGACAGGGACTCTGGGGCCAACGTCCTGACTTTC. Its translation is CASSRRRDRDSGANVLTF.

This sequence joins TRBV5-1 and TRBJ2-7, with 10 bases aligning to TRBD2. The CDR3 extends over 16 amino acids. Germline CDR1 SGHRS, CDR2 YFSETQ. V was clipped by 4 bases and J by 1 base; unmatched bases: 8. As DNA, the CDR3 is TGCGCCAGCAGCCTCTCACTAGCGGGACCTTCCTACGAGCAGTACTTC. Translating gives CASSLSLAGPSYEQYF.

The V gene is TRBV15, the J gene TRBJ2-3; D unclear. This CDR3 comprises 15 residues. Trimming shortened V by 1 base and J by 1 base, and 9 bases separated the two germline ends. Germline CDR1 is LNHNV and CDR2 is YYDKDF (reference sequence). Written as DNA, the CDR3 is TGTGCCACCAGCAGAGGGTGGCAGGGCACAGATACGCAGTATTTT. This sequence encodes CATSRGWQGTDTQYF.

The chain combines TRBV10-3 with TRBJ1-1, with D maybe TRBD1 (5 bases). The length of the CDR3 is 13 residues. Germline-derived CDR1 and CDR2 are ENHRY and SYGVKD. The V end was cut by 3 bases, the J end by 1 base, with 6 bases between. DNA of the CDR3: TGTGCCATCAGTGAAGACAGGAACACTGAAGCTTTCTTT. It yields the protein CAISEDRNTEAFF.

This chain uses TRBV6-1 with TRBJ1-1; D uncertain. Germline V gene data show CDR1 as MNHNS and CDR2 as SASEGT. CDR3 length equals 13 residues. V gave up 2 bases and J gave up 5 bases, with 9 bases separating them. CDR3 nucleotide sequence: TGTGCCAGCAGTGAACCTTTGTTGACTGAAGCTTTCTTT. Amino acid sequence: CASSEPLLTEAFF.

V and J are TRBV19 and TRBJ2-1; the match to TRBD2 covers 10 bases. There are 16 residues in the CDR3. Per the germline V gene, CDR1 is LNHDA and CDR2 is SQIVND (reference sequence). Trimming at V came to 2 bases and at J to 1 base, leaving 2 bases not matched to a gene. The CDR3 loop is CASSISSGGSYNEQFF. The CDR3 DNA is TGTGCCAGTAGTATATCTAGCGGGGGTTCCTACAATGAGCAGTTCTTC.

J is TRBJ2-5 and V is TRBV29-1, with a tentative D call TRBD2 (6 bases). The assigned J gene may be wrong: the sequence end matches TRBJ2-7 better. This CDR3 comprises 15 residues. CDR1 and CDR2 from the germline V gene are SQVTM and ANQGSEA. CDR3 loop: CSVDRQSGSSYEQYF. CDR3 coding DNA: TGCAGCGTTGATAGACAGAGCGGGTCGTCCTACGAGCAGTACTTC.

This clone was counted only a few times. The rearrangement joins TRBV5-1 to TRBJ2-3, with D possibly TRBD1 on 6 matching bases. V lost 0 bases and J 6 bases, leaving 20 bases between the germline ends. The germline V gene has CDR1 SGHRS and CDR2 YFSETQ. The CDR3 spans 17 residues. Here the CDR3 DNA reads TGCGCCAGCAGCTTGGCCGAACGGGACACCTTCAGGGATACGCAGTATTTT. Its translation: CASSLAERDTFRDTQYF.

The chain is built from TRBV9 and TRBJ2-3; tentative D call: TRBD2 (5 bases). Germline lookup yields CDR1 SGDLS and CDR2 YYNGEE. Deletions cut 0 bases from V and 1 base from J, with 9 bases between. The CDR3 runs to 15 residues. Here the CDR3 reads CASSVAGGGTDTQYF. The CDR3 nucleotides are TGTGCCAGCAGCGTAGCCGGAGGAGGCACAGATACGCAGTATTTT.

The V gene is TRBV7-9, the J gene TRBJ1-5; the match to TRBD1 covers 9 bases. This CDR3 has 16 amino acids. The V segment lost 2 bases and the J segment 1 base; nucleotides outside the gene matches: 3. The germline gives CDR1 SEHNR, CDR2 FQNEAQ (reference sequence). CDR3: CASSLWTGASNQPQHF. The CDR3, as DNA: TGTGCCAGCAGCTTATGGACAGGGGCAAGCAATCAGCCCCAGCATTTT.